This entry lists 25 T cell receptor beta chains sequenced from one sample in a study of human CD4 T cells and Enterobacteriaceae. Assay: immunoSEQ multiplex PCR; the TCRdb copy retains only in-frame clones and omits some. Here the sample spans some 29,000 clones, approximately 82% being singletons. All CD4+ cells other than CD45RA+CCR7+CD95- naive cells were sorted as memory, over 95% pure. Input material: memory CD4+ T cells from blood. All receptors come from a human donor in good health.

This clone was detected only once. The chain couples TRBV11-2 to TRBJ2-5, with D perhaps TRBD2 (6 bases). This CDR3 is built from 15 residues. The V and J ends lost 0 bases and 4 bases respectively, with 12 bases between them. The germline CDR1 and CDR2 sequences are SGHAT and FQNNGV. The CDR3 DNA sequence: TGTGCCAGCAGCTTAGATCGGGGGACGGGAGAGACCCAGTACTTC. Residues: CASSLDRGTGETQYF.

The chain links TRBV6-1 to TRBJ1-1; no reliable D call. Germline assignment: CDR1 MNHNS and CDR2 SASEGT. The CDR3 loop spans 13 amino acids. V was cut by 0 bases and J by 8 bases, with 10 bases left in between. The CDR3 region has the DNA TGTGCCAGCAGTGAAGCGCCTATCCGGGAAGCTTTCTTT. This codes for CASSEAPIREAFF.

The rearrangement uses TRBV14 and TRBJ1-1; D not certain. Germline-derived CDR1 and CDR2 are SGHDN and FVKESK. CDR3 length: 14 amino acids. The V and J ends lost 4 bases and 6 bases respectively, with 15 bases between them. The CDR3 spells CASSPRLRIAEAFF. CDR3 DNA: TGTGCCAGCAGCCCCCGGTTAAGGATCGCTGAAGCTTTCTTT.

The V call is TRBV4-2, the J call TRBJ1-2; 7 nucleotides agree with TRBD1. The CDR3 is 14 amino acids. V was clipped by 1 base and J by 3 bases; unmatched bases: 2. Germline CDR1 reads LGHNA; CDR2 reads YNFKEQ. The CDR3 loop is CASSQVGTDYGYTF. For the CDR3, the DNA is TGTGCCAGCAGCCAAGTGGGGACAGACTATGGCTACACCTTC.

The rearrangement joins TRBV6-1 to TRBJ1-4; TRBD1 might be the D (5 bases). This CDR3 has 14 residues. Germline values: CDR1 MNHNS, CDR2 SASEGT. V was pared by 7 bases and J by 8 bases, with 17 bases between. The CDR3 loop reads CASKKAGRGEKLFF. As DNA, the CDR3 is TGTGCCAGCAAGAAGGCAGGGAGGGGAGAAAAACTGTTTTTT.

The table lists this clone with a few counts. The rearrangement joins TRBV6-1 to TRBJ1-1; D is uncertain. V lost 3 bases and J lost 0, with 8 bases in between. Germline-derived CDR1 and CDR2 are MNHNS and SASEGT. The CDR3 contains 14 residues. The CDR3 sequence is CASSDAGMNTEAFF. CDR3 sequence (DNA): TGTGCCAGCAGTGATGCGGGGATGAACACTGAAGCTTTCTTT.

This chain connects TRBV6-6 to TRBJ1-3; D remains unclear. V was shortened by 7 bases and J by 2 bases, with 12 bases between the two germline ends. This CDR3 is 14 amino acids long. In germline, CDR1 is MNHNY, CDR2 SVGAGI (reference sequence). The CDR3 spells CASTIGKAGNTIYF. DNA for the CDR3: TGTGCCAGCACGATAGGGAAGGCTGGAAACACCATATATTTT.

This rearrangement joins TRBV7-9 to TRBJ1-2; 7 positions agree with TRBD1. Germline CDR1 SEHNR, CDR2 FQNEAQ (reference sequence). This CDR3 has 13 amino acids. V shed 0 bases and J 8 bases; nucleotides not matched to a gene: 3. CDR3 sequence: CASSLATGKGYTF. As DNA, the CDR3 is TGTGCCAGCAGCTTAGCGACAGGGAAAGGCTACACCTTC. Full variable domain (missing parts from reference TRBV7-9 and TRBJ1-2): DTGVSQNPRHKITKRGQNVTFRCDPISEHNRLYWYRQTLGQGPEFLTYFQNEAQLEKSRLLSDRFSAERPKGSFSTLEIQRTEQGDSAMYLCASSLATGKGYTFGSGTRLTVV.

V usage is TRBV18 and J usage is TRBJ1-5; TRBD1 is a possible D gene (5 bases). V was cut by 0 bases and J by 2 bases, with 8 bases left in between. Germline V gene sequence: CDR1 KGHSH, CDR2 LQKENI. The CDR3 spans 15 residues. The CDR3 reads CASSPPGQGNQPQHF. CDR3 bases: TGTGCCAGCTCACCACCGGGGCAGGGCAATCAGCCCCAGCATTTT.

This clone appeared a single time. This chain links TRBV5-4 with TRBJ1-2, with 10 bases fitting TRBD1. With 3 bases clipped from V and 2 bases from J, the junction kept 13 bases outside the gene matches. The CDR3 runs 18 residues. Germline CDR1 reads SGHNT; CDR2 reads YYREEE (reference sequence). CDR3 loop: CASSSRLGTGDGNYGYTF. In DNA form, the CDR3 reads TGTGCCAGCAGCTCGAGGCTGGGGACAGGGGATGGGAACTATGGCTACACCTTC.

The chain couples TRBV9 to TRBJ2-3, with 10 positions matching TRBD2. The CDR3 is 18 amino acids. Per germline, CDR1 SGDLS and CDR2 YYNGEE. V was clipped by 9 bases and J by 4 bases; unmatched bases: 20. This chain's CDR3 is CAIHLYGVAGGVADTQYF. The CDR3 nucleotides are TGTGCCATCCACCTTTACGGGGTAGCGGGAGGAGTAGCAGATACGCAGTATTTT. The full variable domain, completed using reference TRBV9 and TRBJ2-3, is DSGVTQTPKHLITATGQRVTLRCSPRSGDLSVYWYQQSLDQGLQFLIQYYNGEERAKGNILERFSAQQFPDLHSELNLSSLELGDSALYFCAIHLYGVAGGVADTQYFGPGTRLTVL.

The V gene is TRBV2, the J gene TRBJ2-7; no firm D call. V lost 4 bases, J lost 0 bases, and 4 bases lay in between. Germline CDR1 reads SNHLY; CDR2 reads FYNNEI. The CDR3 runs to 12 residues. The chain's CDR3 is CASSGGSYEQYF. As DNA, the CDR3 is TGTGCCAGCAGTGGGGGCTCCTACGAGCAGTACTTC.

The chain combines TRBV6-6 with TRBJ2-1; D perhaps matches TRBD2 (5 bases). V was shortened by 5 bases and J by 0 bases, with 8 bases between the two germline ends. The germline V gene encodes CDR1 MNHNY and CDR2 SVGAGI (reference sequence). There are 14 residues in the CDR3. CDR3 region: CASSPRGSYNEQFF. The CDR3 DNA sequence: TGTGCCAGCAGTCCTCGGGGCTCCTACAATGAGCAGTTCTTC.

The gene calls are TRBV11-2 and TRBJ2-2, with D tentatively TRBD2 (5 bases). Trimming left V 2 bases short and J 6 bases short, with 7 bases between. The length of the CDR3 is 13 residues. Per the germline V gene, CDR1 is SGHAT and CDR2 is FQNNGV. CDR3 DNA sequence: TGTGCCAGCAGCTTAATGGAGGCCGGGGAGCTGTTTTTT. This encodes CASSLMEAGELFF. The full variable domain, its missing parts supplied by reference TRBV11-2 and TRBJ2-2, is EAGVAQSPRYKIIEKRQSVAFWCNPISGHATLYWYQQILGQGPKLLIQFQNNGVVDDSQLPKDRFSAERLKGVDSTLKIQPAKLEDSAVYLCASSLMEAGELFFGEGSRLTVL.

V is TRBV2 and J is TRBJ2-1; tentatively, D is TRBD2 (6 bases). The germline V gene encodes CDR1 SNHLY and CDR2 FYNNEI. There are 15 residues in the CDR3. V lost 4 bases, J lost 3 bases, and 13 bases lay in between. CDR3 sequence: CASSVRVADYNEQFF. The CDR3 DNA is TGTGCCAGCAGTGTCCGAGTAGCGGACTACAATGAGCAGTTCTTC.

The chain uses TRBV7-2 and TRBJ1-5; unclear D gene. Germline assignment: CDR1 SGHTA and CDR2 FQGNSA. The V and J ends lost 2 bases and 5 bases respectively, with 7 bases between them. The CDR3 covers 13 residues. CDR3 sequence (DNA): TGTGCCAGCAGCTTACAAGGAGATCAGCCCCAGCATTTT. Translated: CASSLQGDQPQHF.

The CDR3 sequence: CASSQAGGFLTQHF. The CDR3 DNA reads as TGTGCCAGCTCGCAAGCAGGGGGCTTCCTCACCCAGCATTTT. This chain links TRBV28 with TRBJ1-5; TRBD1 agrees at 8 bases. V shed 8 bases and J 11 bases; nucleotides not matched to a gene: 14. Germline assignment: CDR1 MDHEN and CDR2 SYDVKM. This CDR3 has 14 amino acids.

The V call is TRBV5-1, the J call TRBJ1-4; 7 bases align to TRBD1. J was trimmed by 8 bases and V by 0 bases; bases with no gene match: 7. The length of the CDR3 is 15 residues. The germline V gene encodes CDR1 SGHRS and CDR2 YFSETQ. CDR3 DNA: TGCGCCAGCAGCTTGGGGTCGACAGGGAGGGAAAAACTGTTTTTT. It yields the protein CASSLGSTGREKLFF.

J is TRBJ1-1 and V is TRBV10-3; a possible D gene is TRBD1 (5 bases). This CDR3 spans 14 amino acids. Deletions cut 4 bases from V and 0 bases from J, with 9 bases between. Germline V lookup: CDR1 ENHRY, CDR2 SYGVKD. CDR3 sequence reads: CAISGGRLNTEAFF. CDR3 DNA: TGTGCCATCAGTGGGGGACGTTTGAACACTGAAGCTTTCTTT.

This chain connects TRBV21-1 to TRBJ2-5; the table's D call, TRBD2, has no DNA check behind it. TRBV21-1 is classified as a pseudogene. This CDR3 region has 15 residues. CDR3 in DNA: TGTGCCACCGAAAACAGCGGACGAAACCAAGAGACCCAGTACTTC. This translates into CATENSGRNQETQYF.

The rearrangement links TRBV11-2 to TRBJ2-1, with 15 positions matching TRBD2. Germline V gene sequence: CDR1 SGHAT, CDR2 FQNNGV. V gave up 5 bases and J gave up 4 bases; unmatched junction bases: 6. The CDR3 runs 17 residues. The CDR3 DNA follows: TGTGCCAGCAGCAAGGGACTAGCGGGAGGAACGTACAATGAGCAGTTCTTC. Its translation is CASSKGLAGGTYNEQFF.

The chain carries TRBV9 and TRBJ2-7; D is ambiguous. Germline lookup yields CDR1 SGDLS and CDR2 YYNGEE. The V end was cut by 4 bases, the J end by 1 base, with 12 bases between. The CDR3 runs to 14 residues. CDR3 amino acids: CASSPGPRSYEQYF. The DNA of the CDR3 is TGTGCCAGCAGCCCAGGACCGAGGTCCTACGAGCAGTACTTC.

V usage is TRBV7-9 and J usage is TRBJ2-2; 11 bases map to TRBD2. With 6 bases clipped from V and 9 bases from J, the junction kept 15 bases outside the gene matches. This CDR3 has 17 residues. The germline gives CDR1 SEHNR, CDR2 FQNEAQ (reference sequence). The CDR3 bases are TGTGCCAGCAGGCCACTAGCGGGAGCCCTCTCGCACCGGGAGCTGTTTTTT. Its protein product is CASRPLAGALSHRELFF.

This clone was seen only once. The chain couples TRBV6-1 to TRBJ1-5; TRBD1 matches at 9 bases. CDR3 length: 15 amino acids. The ends lost 4 bases at V and 6 bases at J; junction bases unmatched: 7. CDR1 and CDR2 (germline): MNHNS, SASEGT. CDR3 loop: CASSGDRGSGQPQHF. In nucleotides, the CDR3 is TGTGCCAGCAGTGGCGACAGGGGGAGCGGTCAGCCCCAGCATTTT.

The CDR3 nucleotides are TGTGCCAGCAGGTCGGGACAGGGGGCGTACACTGAAGCTTTCTTT. Protein: CASRSGQGAYTEAFF. This sequence joins TRBV28 and TRBJ1-1; 12 bases match TRBD1. CDR1 is MDHEN and CDR2 is SYDVKM in the germline V gene. The J segment lost 3 bases and the V segment lost 6 bases, leaving 5 bases of the junction unmatched. CDR3 length equals 15 residues.